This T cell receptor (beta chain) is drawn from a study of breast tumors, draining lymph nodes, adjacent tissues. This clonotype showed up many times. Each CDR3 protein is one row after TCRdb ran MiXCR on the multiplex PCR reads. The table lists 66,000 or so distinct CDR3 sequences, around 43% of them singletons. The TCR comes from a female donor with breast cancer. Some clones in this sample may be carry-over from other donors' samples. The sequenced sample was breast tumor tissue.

CDR3 in DNA: TGTGCCAGCAGCCCATCTTACGGCGTTCGACGGGAGCAGTACTTC. Residues: CASSPSYGVRREQYF. The genes are TRBV11-2 and TRBJ2-7; D unclear. CDR3 length: 15 amino acids. Looked up from germline, CDR1 is SGHAT and CDR2 is FQNNGV. Trimming cost V 5 bases and J 7 bases, with 21 bases left between them.